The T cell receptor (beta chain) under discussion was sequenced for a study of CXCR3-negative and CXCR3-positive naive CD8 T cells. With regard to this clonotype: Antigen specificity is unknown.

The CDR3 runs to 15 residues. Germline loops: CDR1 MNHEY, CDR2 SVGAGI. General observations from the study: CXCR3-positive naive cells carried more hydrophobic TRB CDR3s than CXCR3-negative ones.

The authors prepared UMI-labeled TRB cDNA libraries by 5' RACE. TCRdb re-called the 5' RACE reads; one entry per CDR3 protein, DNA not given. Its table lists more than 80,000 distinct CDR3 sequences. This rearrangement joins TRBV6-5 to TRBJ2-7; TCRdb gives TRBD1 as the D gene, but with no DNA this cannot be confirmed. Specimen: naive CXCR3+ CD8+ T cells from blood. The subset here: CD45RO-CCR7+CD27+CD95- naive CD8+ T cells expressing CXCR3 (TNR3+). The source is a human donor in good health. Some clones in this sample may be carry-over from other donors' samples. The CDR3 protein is CASSYFNRDTYEQYF.